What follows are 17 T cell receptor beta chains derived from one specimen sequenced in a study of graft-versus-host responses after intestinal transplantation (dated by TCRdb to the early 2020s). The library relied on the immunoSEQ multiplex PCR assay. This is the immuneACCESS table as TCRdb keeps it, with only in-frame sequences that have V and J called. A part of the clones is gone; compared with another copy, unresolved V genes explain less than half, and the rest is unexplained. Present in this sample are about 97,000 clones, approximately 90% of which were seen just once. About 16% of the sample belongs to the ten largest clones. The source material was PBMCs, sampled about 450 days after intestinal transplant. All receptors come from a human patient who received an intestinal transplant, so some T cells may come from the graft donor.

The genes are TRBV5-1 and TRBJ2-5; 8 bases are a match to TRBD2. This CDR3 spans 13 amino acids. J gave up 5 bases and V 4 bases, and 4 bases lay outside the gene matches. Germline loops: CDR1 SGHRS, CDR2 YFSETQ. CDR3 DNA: TGCGCCAGCAGCGTAATAGCGGGGGAGACCCAGTACTTC. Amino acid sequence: CASSVIAGETQYF.

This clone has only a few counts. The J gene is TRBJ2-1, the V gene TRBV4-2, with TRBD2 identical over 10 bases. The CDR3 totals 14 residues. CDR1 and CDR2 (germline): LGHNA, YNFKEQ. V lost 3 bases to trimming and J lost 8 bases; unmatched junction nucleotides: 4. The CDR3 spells CASSQGLAPHEQFF. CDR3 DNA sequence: TGTGCCAGCAGCCAGGGACTAGCGCCGCATGAGCAGTTCTTC.

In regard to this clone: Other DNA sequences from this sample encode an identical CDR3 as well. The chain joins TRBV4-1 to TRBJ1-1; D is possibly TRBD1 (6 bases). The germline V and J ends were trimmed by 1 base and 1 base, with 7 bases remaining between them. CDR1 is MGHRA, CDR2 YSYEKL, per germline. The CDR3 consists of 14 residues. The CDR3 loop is CASSQGGGNTEAFF. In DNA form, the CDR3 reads TGCGCCAGCAGCCAAGGAGGGGGGAACACTGAAGCTTTCTTT.

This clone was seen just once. In nucleotides, the CDR3 is TGTGCCAGCCTCGTGGGGGGTGAAGCTTTCTTT. It encodes CASLVGGEAFF. V is TRBV19 and J is TRBJ1-1, with D possibly matching TRBD1 (5 bases). In germline, CDR1 is LNHDA, CDR2 SQIVND (reference sequence). Trimming shortened V by 9 bases and J by 7 bases, and 12 bases separated the two germline ends. The CDR3 is 11 residues long.

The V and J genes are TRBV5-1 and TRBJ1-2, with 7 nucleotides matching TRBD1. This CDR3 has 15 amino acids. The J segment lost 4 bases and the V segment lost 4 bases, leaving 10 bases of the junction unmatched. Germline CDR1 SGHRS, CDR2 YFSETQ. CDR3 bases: TGCGCCAGCAGCCCCGGAGGGGGCGGGGGCTATGGCTACACCTTC. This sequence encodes CASSPGGGGGYGYTF.

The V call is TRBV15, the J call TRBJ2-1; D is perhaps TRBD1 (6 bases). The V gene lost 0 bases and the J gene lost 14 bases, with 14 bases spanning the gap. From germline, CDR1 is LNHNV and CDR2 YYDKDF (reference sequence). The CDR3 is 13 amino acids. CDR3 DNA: TGTGCCACCAGCAGAGATCTGTGGGCAGGGGAGTTCTTC. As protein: CATSRDLWAGEFF.

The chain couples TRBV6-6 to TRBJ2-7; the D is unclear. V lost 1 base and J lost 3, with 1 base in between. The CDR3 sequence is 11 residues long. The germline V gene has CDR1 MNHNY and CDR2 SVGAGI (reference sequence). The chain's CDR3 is CASSYFYEQYF. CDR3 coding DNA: TGTGCCAGCAGTTACTTCTACGAGCAGTACTTC.

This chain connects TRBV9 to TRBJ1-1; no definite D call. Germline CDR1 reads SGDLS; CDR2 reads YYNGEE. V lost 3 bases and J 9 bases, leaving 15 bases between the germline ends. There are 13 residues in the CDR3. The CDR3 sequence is CASSAGNKAQAFF. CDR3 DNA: TGTGCCAGCAGCGCCGGGAACAAGGCCCAAGCTTTCTTT.

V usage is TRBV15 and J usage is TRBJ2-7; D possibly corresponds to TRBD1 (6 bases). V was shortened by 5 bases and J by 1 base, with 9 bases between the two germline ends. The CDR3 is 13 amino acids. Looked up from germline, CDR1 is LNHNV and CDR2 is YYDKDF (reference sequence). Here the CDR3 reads CATSPDRSYEQYF. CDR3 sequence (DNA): TGTGCCACCAGCCCTGACAGGTCCTACGAGCAGTACTTC. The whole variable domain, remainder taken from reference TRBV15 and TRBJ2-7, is DAMVIQNPRYQVTQFGKPVTLSCSQTLNHNVMYWYQQKSSQAPKLLFHYYDKDFNNEADTPDNFQSRRPNTSFCFLDIRSPGLGDTAMYLCATSPDRSYEQYFGPGTRLTVT.

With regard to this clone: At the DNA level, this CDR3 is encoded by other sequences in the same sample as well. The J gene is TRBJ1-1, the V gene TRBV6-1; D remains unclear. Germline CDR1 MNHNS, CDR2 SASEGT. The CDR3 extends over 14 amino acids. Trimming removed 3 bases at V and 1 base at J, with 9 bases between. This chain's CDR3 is CASSEAWGNTEAFF. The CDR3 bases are TGTGCCAGCAGTGAGGCATGGGGGAACACTGAAGCTTTCTTT.

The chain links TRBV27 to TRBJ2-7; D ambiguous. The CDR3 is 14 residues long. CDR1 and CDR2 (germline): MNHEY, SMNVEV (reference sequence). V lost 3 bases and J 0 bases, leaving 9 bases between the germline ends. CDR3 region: CASSFQGRSYEQYF. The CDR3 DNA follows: TGTGCCAGCAGTTTTCAAGGTCGCTCCTACGAGCAGTACTTC.

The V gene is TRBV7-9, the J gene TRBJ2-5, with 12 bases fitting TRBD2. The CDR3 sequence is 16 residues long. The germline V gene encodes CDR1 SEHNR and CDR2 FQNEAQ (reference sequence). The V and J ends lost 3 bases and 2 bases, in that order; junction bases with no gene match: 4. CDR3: CASSFPTSGGQETQYF. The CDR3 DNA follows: TGTGCCAGCAGCTTCCCGACTAGCGGGGGACAAGAGACCCAGTACTTC.

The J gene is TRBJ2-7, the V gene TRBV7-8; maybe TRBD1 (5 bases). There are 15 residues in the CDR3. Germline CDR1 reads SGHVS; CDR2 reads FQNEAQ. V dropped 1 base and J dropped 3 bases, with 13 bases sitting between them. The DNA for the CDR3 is TGTGCCAGCAGCTTAGATCGGACACCAGGCTACGAGCAGTACTTC. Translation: CASSLDRTPGYEQYF.

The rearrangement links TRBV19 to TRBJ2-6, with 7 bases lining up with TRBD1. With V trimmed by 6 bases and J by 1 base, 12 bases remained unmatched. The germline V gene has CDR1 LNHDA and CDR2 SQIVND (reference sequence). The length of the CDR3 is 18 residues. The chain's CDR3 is CASRPLKSRGSGANVLTF. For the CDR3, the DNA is TGTGCCAGTAGACCCTTGAAGTCCAGGGGGTCTGGGGCCAACGTCCTGACTTTC.

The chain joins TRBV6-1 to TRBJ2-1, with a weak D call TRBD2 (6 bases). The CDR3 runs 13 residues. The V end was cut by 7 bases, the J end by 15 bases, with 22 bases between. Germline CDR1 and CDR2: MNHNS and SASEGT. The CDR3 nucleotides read TGTGCCAGCACCCCGGTGAGCGGGCTAGTCGCGTTCTTC. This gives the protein CASTPVSGLVAFF.

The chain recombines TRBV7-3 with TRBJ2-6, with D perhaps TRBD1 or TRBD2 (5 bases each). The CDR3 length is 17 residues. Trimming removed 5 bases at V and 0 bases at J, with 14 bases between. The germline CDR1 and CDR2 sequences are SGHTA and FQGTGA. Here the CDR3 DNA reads TGTGCCAGCAGCCCAATGGGGGTAATCTCTGGGGCCAACGTCCTGACTTTC. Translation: CASSPMGVISGANVLTF.

As DNA, the CDR3 is TGCAGCGGGAACAGGGGCGGCGAGCAGTACTTC. It specifies CSGNRGGEQYF. This chain connects TRBV29-1 to TRBJ2-7; 7 bases are a match to TRBD1. This CDR3 has 11 amino acids. Trimming at V came to 7 bases and at J to 6 bases, leaving 6 bases not matched to a gene. Per germline, CDR1 SQVTM and CDR2 ANQGSEA.